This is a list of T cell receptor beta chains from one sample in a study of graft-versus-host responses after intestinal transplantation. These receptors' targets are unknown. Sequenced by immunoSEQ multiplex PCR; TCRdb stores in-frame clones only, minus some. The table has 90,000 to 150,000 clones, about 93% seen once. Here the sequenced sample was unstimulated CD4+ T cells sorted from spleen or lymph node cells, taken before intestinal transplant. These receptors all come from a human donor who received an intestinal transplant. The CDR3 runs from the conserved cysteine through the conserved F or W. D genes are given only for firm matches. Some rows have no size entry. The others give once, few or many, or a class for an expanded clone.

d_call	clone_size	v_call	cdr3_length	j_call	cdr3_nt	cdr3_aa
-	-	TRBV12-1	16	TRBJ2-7	TGTGCCAGCAGCTCGCCAAAGCGGGAGGTCCCTGTGGAGCAGTACTTC	CASSSPKREVPVEQYF
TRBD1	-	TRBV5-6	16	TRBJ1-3	TGTGCCAGCAGCTTGTGGGGAGGGACAGTCGGAAACACCATATATTTT	CASSLWGGTVGNTIYF
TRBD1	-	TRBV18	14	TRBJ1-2	TGTGCCAGCTTCCCGGGACAGGGATTTGGTGGCTACACCTTC	CASFPGQGFGGYTF
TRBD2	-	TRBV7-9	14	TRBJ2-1	TGTGCCAGCACGCCTAGCGGCCCTTACAATGAGCAGTTCTTC	CASTPSGPYNEQFF
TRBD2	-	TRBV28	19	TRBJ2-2	TGTGCCAGAACCCCCGGGGCGTTGGTAGCGGGAGGGCCTAACGGGGAGCTGTTTTTT	CARTPGALVAGGPNGELFF
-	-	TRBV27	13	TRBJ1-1	TGTGCCAGCAGTACAGGGAGGGACACTGAAGCTTTCTTT	CASSTGRDTEAFF
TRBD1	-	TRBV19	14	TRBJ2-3	TGTGCCAGTAGCGAGACAGGGGACCTCGGTACGCAGTATTTT	CASSETGDLGTQYF
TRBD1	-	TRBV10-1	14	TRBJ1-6	TGCGCCAGCAGGGCCGGGACAGGCGGTTCACCCCTCCACTTT	CASRAGTGGSPLHF
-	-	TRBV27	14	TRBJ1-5	TGTGCCAGCAGTTTAGTAGGGGTCAATCAGTCCCAGCATTTT	CASSLVGVNQSQHF
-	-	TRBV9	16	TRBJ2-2	TGTGCCAGCAGTTTTACGACTAGACCGAACACCGGGGAGCTGTTTTTT	CASSFTTRPNTGELFF
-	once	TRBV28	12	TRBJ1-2	TGTGCCAGCGCGGTCGGGGGCTATGGCTACACCTTC	CASAVGGYGYTF
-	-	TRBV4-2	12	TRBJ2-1	TGTGCCAGCAGCCAAGTCCACAATGAGCAGTTCTTC	CASSQVHNEQFF
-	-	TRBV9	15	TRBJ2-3	TGTGCCAGCAGCGGACTAGGAGGAGTCGTAGGTACGCAGTATTTT	CASSGLGGVVGTQYF
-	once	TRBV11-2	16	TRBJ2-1	TGTGCCAGCAGCGAACCGAGGGGGAGCTCCTACAATGAGCAGTTCTTC	CASSEPRGSSYNEQFF
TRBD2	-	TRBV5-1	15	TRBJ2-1	TGCGCCAGCAGCTTGGGACTAGCGGGAGGGAATGAGCAGTTCTTC	CASSLGLAGGNEQFF
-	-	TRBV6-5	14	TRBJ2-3	TGTGCCAGCAGTTACCGGATGTGGACAGATACGCAGTATTTT	CASSYRMWTDTQYF
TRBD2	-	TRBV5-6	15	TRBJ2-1	TGTGCCAGCAGCTCCCCGTGGTCCGGGAGGGATGAGCAGTTCTTC	CASSSPWSGRDEQFF
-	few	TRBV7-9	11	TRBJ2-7	TGTGCCAGCAGCTTAAATTACGAGCAGTACTTC	CASSLNYEQYF
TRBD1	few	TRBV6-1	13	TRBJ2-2	TGTGCCAGCAGACAGGGGTACACCGGGGAGCTGTTTTTT	CASRQGYTGELFF
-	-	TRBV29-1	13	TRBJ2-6	TGCAGCGTTGACATCGCTGGGGCCAACGTCCTGACTTTC	CSVDIAGANVLTF
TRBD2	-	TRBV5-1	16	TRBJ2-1	TGCGCCAGCAGGAATGCCGGGACTAGCGGTTACAATGAGCAGTTCTTC	CASRNAGTSGYNEQFF
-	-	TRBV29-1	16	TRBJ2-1	TGCAGCGTCACTAGGGGGGGGACTATGGGTCAATATGAGCAGTTCTTC	CSVTRGGTMGQYEQFF
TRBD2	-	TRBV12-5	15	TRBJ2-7	TGTGCTAGTGGTGCTAGCGGGAGGCTCCCCTACGAGCAGTACTTC	CASGASGRLPYEQYF
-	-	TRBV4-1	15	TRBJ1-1	TGCGCCAGCAGCCAAGAATGGCAGGGCGATCCCAAGGCTTTCTTT	CASSQEWQGDPKAFF
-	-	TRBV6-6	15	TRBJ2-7	TGTGCCAGCAATCCCGGGAGGACAGGAACATACGAGCAGTACTTC	CASNPGRTGTYEQYF
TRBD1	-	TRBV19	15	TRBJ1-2	TGTGCCAGTAGTAAGGGACAGGGGGTTGCGGTTGGCTACACCTTC	CASSKGQGVAVGYTF
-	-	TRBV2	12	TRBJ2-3	TGTGCCAGGGGACTTGAGCGGGATACGCAGTATTTT	CARGLERDTQYF
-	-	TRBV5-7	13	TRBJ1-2	TGTGCCAGCAGCCGTACAGGGAGGTATGGCTACACCTTC	CASSRTGRYGYTF
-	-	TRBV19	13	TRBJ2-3	TGTGCCAGTAAGGGTGGGAGCACAGATACGCAGTATTTT	CASKGGSTDTQYF
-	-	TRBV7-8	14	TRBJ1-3	TGTGCCAGCAGCTGGGAACGTGGCCCGGACACCATATATTTT	CASSWERGPDTIYF
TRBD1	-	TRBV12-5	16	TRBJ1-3	TGTGCTAGTGCCCCAGGGGGCGGACGGCCTGGAAACACCATATATTTT	CASAPGGGRPGNTIYF
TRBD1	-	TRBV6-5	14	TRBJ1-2	TGTGCCAGCAGGCCTCAGGGGGCGGTCTATGGCTACACCTTC	CASRPQGAVYGYTF
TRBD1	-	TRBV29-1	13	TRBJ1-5	TGCAGCGCCAGGGACAGCTTTAATCAGCCCCAGCATTTT	CSARDSFNQPQHF
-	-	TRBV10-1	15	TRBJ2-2	TGCGCCAGCAGCGCGCTGACTGGGAACACCGGGGAGCTGTTTTTT	CASSALTGNTGELFF
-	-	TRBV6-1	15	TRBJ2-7	TGTGCCAGCAGTGAAGAGGTTGCGGCCACCTACGAGCAGTACTTC	CASSEEVAATYEQYF
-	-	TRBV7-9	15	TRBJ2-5	TGTGCCAGCAACCCGTACGGGGGTCCCCAAGAGACCCAGTACTTC	CASNPYGGPQETQYF
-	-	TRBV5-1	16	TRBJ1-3	TGCGCCAGCAGCTTGAAAATGGGTTTCGGTGGAAACACCATATATTTT	CASSLKMGFGGNTIYF
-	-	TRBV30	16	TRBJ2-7	TGTGCCTGGAGAGGGCAGTCTAGGGGCTCCTACTACGAGCAGTACTTC	CAWRGQSRGSYYEQYF
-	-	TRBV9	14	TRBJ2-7	TGTGCCAGCAGCCCGCCGATTCCGCCCTACGAGCAGTACTTC	CASSPPIPPYEQYF
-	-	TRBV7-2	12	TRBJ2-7	TGTGCCAGCAGCCTTGCAACCTACGAGCAGTACTTC	CASSLATYEQYF